Sequencing of this T cell receptor (beta chain) was carried out in a study of cytomegalovirus exposure and HLA in healthy donors. The PCR employed 60 Vbeta primers together with 13 Jbeta primers. Assay: immunoSEQ multiplex PCR; the TCRdb copy retains only in-frame clones and omits some. The sample gives 110,000 or so clones, approximately 80% of which show up once; around 2.6% is in the top ten. The V end was cut by 4 bases, the J end by 1 base, with 10 bases between. CDR1 is SEHNR and CDR2 is FQNEAQ in the germline V gene (reference sequence). This CDR3 is built from 14 residues. The donors comprised healthy bone marrow donors.

Sequences were obtained from PBMCs. The chain employs TRBV7-9 and TRBJ1-1; D is unresolved. This TCR was sampled from a woman aged 18-35 years in good health and CMV-seronegative. DNA for the CDR3: TGTGCCAGCAGCTCCGACCGGAGGAACACTGAAGCTTTCTTT. Its translation: CASSSDRRNTEAFF.